This T cell receptor beta chain is drawn from a study of T-cell memory formation after mild COVID-19 (dated by TCRdb to the early 2020s). Describing the broader study: TCR sequence clusters from the two donors were largely donor specific. The cohort was made up of two young adult volunteers, one female and one male, who were previously healthy. In two donors, T-cell clones that expanded and contracted after mild COVID-19 were followed by sequencing TCRalpha and TCRbeta repertoires longitudinally.

PBMCs were isolated by Ficoll-Paque density gradient centrifugation. The CDR3 starts with the cysteine, ends with the phenylalanine, and has 12 residues. The entry retains the CDR3 DNA only, 36 bases that are in frame from base 1. Based on the germline V gene, the CDR1 and CDR2 sequences are SNHLY and FYNNEI. V is reduced by 10 bases and J by 0 bases, leaving a spacing of 10 bases between them. What the study reported, not specific to this receptor: Contracting CD4+ clones appeared mostly in the CM and EM memory subsets, whereas CD8+ clones were enriched in EMRA. SARS-CoV-2 specificity of the second-wave clones peaking on day 37 was not confirmed. Clones that contracted from day 15 to 85 showed balanced CD4/CD8 phenotypes, whereas a second wave of clones that expanded from day 15 to 37 leaned towards CD4+. Some responding clones were detected in pre-infection memory, suggesting pre-existing cross-reactive memory T cells joined the SARS-CoV-2 response. Only a couple of mild cases were covered in the study, and larger cohorts including severe cases with pre-infection samples were considered necessary.

Sequencer: Illumina NovaSeq 6000. Using 5'RACE with constant-segment primers, TCRalpha and TCRbeta cDNA libraries were constructed, with sample barcodes and unique molecular identifiers added in the process. Trizol reagent was used to extract RNA from every sample. Libraries were amplified in two PCR steps, with a second sample barcode and Illumina TruSeq adapters added in the second step. Libraries were sequenced on an Illumina NovaSeq with 2 x 150 bp paired-end reads. In the authors' own workflow: Reads were demultiplexed and collapsed into UMI-guided consensus sequences with migec v1.2.7. Using mixcr v2.1.11, UMI consensuses were aligned to TRA and TRB V and J templates and then assembled into clonotypes. Clonotypes were classified as expanded or contracted when called significant by both edgeR and NoisET, with noise models trained on biological replicates. edgeR calls used a false discovery rate-adjusted p below 0.01 and a log2 fold-change threshold of 1. PCA with hierarchical clustering of max-normalized trajectories of the 1000 most abundant clonotypes was used as exploratory dynamics analysis. The CD4 or CD8 phenotype of responding clones was assigned using the separately sequenced CD4+ and CD8+ repertoires. TCRdb reworked the public reads: Q25 trimming with fastp, MiXCR clone assembly, productive beta chains retained. Entries that share a CDR3 protein sequence are merged under the most common genes and DNA. In this record, the V and J calls reflect TCRdb's handling and not the investigators' own analysis. Counted in this sample were 500,000 to 650,000 distinct CDR3 sequences; about 20% of them appeared once. Around 9.2% of the sample is in the top ten clones.

To note about this clonotype: There is no known antigen for this receptor. Base qualities are not at hand, and no much larger clone is one base apart.

The rearranged chain carries TRBV2 and TRBJ2-7; no D gene call is confident. Sequenced material: PBMCs or a T cell subset sorted from them (not recorded which). This TCR came from an adult woman who had mild COVID-19 (a few samples of this study predate the infection). The sample titles of this study are shuffled in the database, so cell type and time point are left out; the donor was told from shared clones. The DNA sequence is as follows: TGTGCCATACAAGGCTTCTCCTACGAGCAGTACTTC. This encodes CAIQGFSYEQYF.